Following are 25 T cell receptor beta chains from one sample sequenced in a study of blood T cell repertoires in COVID-19 (dated by TCRdb to 2020 to 2022). Library prep was done by the immunoSEQ multiplex PCR assay. Imported from immuneACCESS, the table was reduced by TCRdb to in-frame sequences with V and J called. These copies leave out some clones; in studies compared against another copy, an unresolved V gene accounts for under half, and the cause of the remainder is not known. The sample contains 150,000 to 200,000 clones, 70% to 90% of them found a single time. The leading ten clones occupy 20% to 25% of the sample. The sample taken for sequencing was peripheral blood. Receptor source: a man in his sixties with active or convalescent COVID-19.

CDR3 DNA: TGTGCCAGCAGCCGCCCGAGGGAGACCCAGTACTTC. As protein: CASSRPRETQYF. The V gene is TRBV2, the J gene TRBJ2-5; no definite D call. The V end was cut by 6 bases, the J end by 5 bases, with 10 bases between. The CDR3 sequence is 12 residues long. Germline V CDR1 and CDR2: SNHLY, FYNNEI.

This clone was counted only a few times. V and J are TRBV7-9 and TRBJ1-5; 8 bases are shared with TRBD1. The CDR3 consists of 15 residues. V was pared by 5 bases and J by 7 bases, with 10 bases of the junction left unmatched. Germline CDR1 is SEHNR and CDR2 is FQNEAQ (reference sequence). DNA for the CDR3: TGTGCCAGCAGCGTGACAGGGGAATTGGCGCAGCCCCAGCATTTT. It specifies CASSVTGELAQPQHF.

The chain employs TRBV7-2 and TRBJ2-7, with D possibly TRBD2 on 5 matching bases. Germline values: CDR1 SGHTA, CDR2 FQGNSA. The CDR3 covers 14 residues. Trimming stripped 5 bases from V and 1 base from J, with 12 bases between. CDR3 in amino acids: CASSLGIASYEQYF. Written as DNA, the CDR3 is TGTGCCAGCAGCCTCGGGATTGCATCCTACGAGCAGTACTTC.

The CDR3 bases are TGTGCCAGTAGTTCTCCTGGGGGGATTCAGCCCCAGCATTTT. It codes for CASSSPGGIQPQHF. The rearrangement uses TRBV19 and TRBJ1-5, with a possible D match to TRBD1 (5 bases). Deletions cut 5 bases from V and 6 bases from J, with 14 bases between. The CDR3 totals 14 residues. The germline gives CDR1 LNHDA, CDR2 SQIVND (reference sequence).

This chain links TRBV7-3 with TRBJ2-1; tentatively, D is TRBD2 (5 bases). The V gene's germline CDR1 is SGHTA and CDR2 FQGTGA. Trimming removed 4 bases from V and 14 bases from J, with 12 bases in between. The CDR3 totals 11 residues. CDR3 region: CASSSGSPKFF. The CDR3 coding sequence is TGTGCCAGCAGCTCGGGGTCCCCGAAGTTCTTC.

The CDR3: CASSQDPGVNIQYF. CDR3 DNA: TGCGCCAGCAGCCAAGACCCAGGGGTTAACATTCAGTACTTC. The chain uses TRBV4-1 and TRBJ2-4; possibly TRBD1 for D (6 bases). The germline V gene encodes CDR1 MGHRA and CDR2 YSYEKL. Trimming pared 0 bases from V and 7 bases from J, leaving 10 bases between. The CDR3 is 14 amino acids.

The gene calls are TRBV7-2 and TRBJ2-5, with 9 bases identical to TRBD2. The V gene's germline CDR1 is SGHTA and CDR2 FQGNSA. V shed 5 bases and J 7 bases; nucleotides not matched to a gene: 14. The CDR3 runs to 16 residues. The CDR3: CASSPQGRRGGGTQYF. CDR3 nucleotide sequence: TGTGCCAGCAGCCCACAGGGGAGGCGGGGGGGCGGGACCCAGTACTTC. Filled out from reference TRBV7-2 and TRBJ2-5, the complete variable domain reads GAGVSQSPSNKVTEKGKDVELRCDPISGHTALYWYRQSLGQGLEFLIYFQGNSAPDKSGLPSDRFSAERTGGSVSTLTIQRTQQEDSAVYLCASSPQGRRGGGTQYFGPGTRLLVL.

This chain connects TRBV6-5 to TRBJ1-1; perhaps TRBD1 as D (5 bases). Trimming left V 6 bases short and J 3 bases short, with 14 bases between. There are 14 residues in the CDR3. From germline, CDR1 is MNHEY and CDR2 SVGAGI. The CDR3 region is CASRQGGKDTEAFF. The DNA of the CDR3 is TGTGCCAGCAGGCAGGGTGGTAAGGACACTGAAGCTTTCTTT.

The rearrangement uses TRBV7-6 and TRBJ1-1; TRBD1 might be the D (5 bases). There are 14 residues in the CDR3. Trimming took 8 bases from V and 5 from J, leaving 18 bases between them. CDR1 is SGHVS, CDR2 FNYEAQ, per germline. In DNA, the CDR3 is TGTGCCAGCCGCCAGTGGGGCCAAGGGACTGAAGCTTTCTTT. It encodes CASRQWGQGTEAFF.

The chain couples TRBV5-1 to TRBJ2-3, with TRBD1 identical over 10 bases. Germline CDR1 SGHRS, CDR2 YFSETQ. The CDR3 spans 16 residues. Unmatched junction bases numbered 6, after V lost 2 bases and J lost 3 bases. DNA of the CDR3: TGCGCCAGCAGCTTCGTGGTGGGACAGGGGACAGATACGCAGTATTTT. Its protein product is CASSFVVGQGTDTQYF.

V usage is TRBV5-4 and J usage is TRBJ1-4; TRBD1 matches 7 bases. The trim removed 4 bases at V and 0 bases at J, leaving 6 bases unmatched. In germline, CDR1 is SGHNT, CDR2 YYREEE (reference sequence). The CDR3 has 16 amino acids. CDR3 loop: CASSLGTDPTNEKLFF. The CDR3 DNA is TGTGCCAGCAGCCTTGGGACAGACCCAACTAATGAAAAACTGTTTTTT.

V gene TRBV27 combines with J gene TRBJ1-2; TRBD1 aligns across 11 bases. Trimming at V came to 1 base and at J to 8 bases, leaving 6 bases not matched to a gene. This CDR3 has 15 amino acids. Germline loops: CDR1 MNHEY, CDR2 SMNVEV (reference sequence). CDR3 coding DNA: TGTGCCAGCAGTTTATACGGACAGGGGGCGAAGGGCTACACCTTC. Its translation is CASSLYGQGAKGYTF.

This sequence joins TRBV4-2 and TRBJ2-2; 11 nucleotides line up with TRBD2. V trimming: 0 bases; J trimming: 6 bases; junction bases outside the gene matches: 3. Germline CDR1 reads LGHNA; CDR2 reads YNFKEQ. This CDR3 has 16 amino acids. CDR3 sequence (DNA): TGTGCCAGCAGCCAAGATGTTAGCGGGGGGGCCGGGGAGCTGTTTTTT. Translated: CASSQDVSGGAGELFF.

V usage is TRBV18 and J usage is TRBJ1-2; D gene uncertain. The CDR3 spans 12 residues. V was trimmed by 6 bases and J by 4 bases, leaving 9 bases between them. Germline V CDR1 and CDR2: KGHSH, LQKENI. CDR3 sequence (DNA): TGTGCCAGCTCTCTGGGCTCCTATGGCTACACCTTC. This translates into CASSLGSYGYTF.

The chain employs TRBV4-2 and TRBJ2-7; TRBD1 aligns across 9 bases. Per germline, CDR1 LGHNA and CDR2 YNFKEQ. CDR3 length: 16 residues. V was pared by 2 bases and J by 0 bases, with 5 bases of the junction left unmatched. CDR3 in amino acids: CASSQPGTGSSYEQYF. The CDR3 DNA reads as TGTGCCAGCAGCCAACCCGGGACAGGGTCCTCCTACGAGCAGTACTTC.

This chain joins TRBV2 and TRBJ1-2, with D perhaps TRBD1 (5 bases). CDR3 length equals 16 residues. Germline values: CDR1 SNHLY, CDR2 FYNNEI. The germline V and J ends were trimmed by 1 base and 2 bases, with 14 bases remaining between them. The CDR3: CASSEGYPGVNYGYTF. The DNA for the CDR3 is TGTGCCAGCAGTGAAGGTTACCCGGGGGTAAACTATGGCTACACCTTC.

This clone was counted once. The junction departs from germline at one end; a sequencing error may be responsible. The V gene is TRBV2, the J gene TRBJ1-2, with 9 nucleotides matching TRBD1. CDR3 size: 10 residues. CDR1 is SNHLY, CDR2 FYNNEI, per germline. The CDR3: CASSENGQGF. The CDR3 nucleotides read TGTGCCAGCAGTGAAAACGGACAGGGGTTC.

The chain carries TRBV6-5 and TRBJ1-1; 8 bases fit TRBD1. V dropped 5 bases and J dropped 2; count of bases not matched to a gene: 7. Germline-derived CDR1 and CDR2 are MNHEY and SVGAGI. This CDR3 is 15 amino acids long. The CDR3 bases are TGTGCCAGCAGTCCCTGGACAGGGACTAACACTGAAGCTTTCTTT. This gives the protein CASSPWTGTNTEAFF.

This CDR3 reads CASSLTIQPGQGALKQETQYF. CDR3 coding DNA: TGTGCCAGCAGCTTAACGATCCAGCCGGGACAGGGGGCCCTCAAACAAGAGACCCAGTACTTC. The J gene is TRBJ2-5, the V gene TRBV7-6; 12 bases align to TRBD1. The CDR3 contains 21 residues. With V trimmed by 2 bases and J by 2 bases, 18 bases remained unmatched. The V gene's germline CDR1 is SGHVS and CDR2 FNYEAQ.

This clone occurred once. The V and J genes are TRBV19 and TRBJ2-5, with TRBD2 as a possible D gene (7 bases). The CDR3 is 15 residues long. Trimming cost V 3 bases and J 2 bases, with 13 bases left between them. Germline lookup yields CDR1 LNHDA and CDR2 SQIVND (reference sequence). Here the CDR3 reads CASSMSRGAQETQYF. DNA for the CDR3: TGTGCCAGTAGTATGAGTCGGGGGGCTCAAGAGACCCAGTACTTC.

CDR3 nucleotides: TGCGCCAGCAGCTACCGACTAGCGGGGGCATCCGCGGATACGCAGTATTTT. Amino acid sequence: CASSYRLAGASADTQYF. The chain recombines TRBV5-1 with TRBJ2-3; TRBD2 agrees at 12 bases. With 3 bases clipped from V and 6 bases from J, the junction kept 11 bases outside the gene matches. Germline loops: CDR1 SGHRS, CDR2 YFSETQ. The CDR3 is made up of 17 amino acids. Filled out from reference TRBV5-1 and TRBJ2-3, the complete variable domain reads KAGVTQTPRYLIKTRGQQVTLSCSPISGHRSVSWYQQTPGQGLQFLFEYFSETQRNKGNFPGRFSGRQFSNSRSEMNVSTLELGDSALYLCASSYRLAGASADTQYFGPGTRLTVL.

This clone was observed once. The chain combines TRBV20-1 with TRBJ2-7, with TRBD2 matching over 10 bases. Germline values: CDR1 DFQATT, CDR2 SNEGSKA (reference sequence). The CDR3 spans 14 residues. J lost 3 bases, V lost 3 bases, and 5 bases had no gene match. The CDR3 spells CSASASGGDYEQYF. CDR3 in DNA: TGCAGTGCTAGTGCTAGCGGGGGTGACTACGAGCAGTACTTC.

The V and J genes are TRBV6-5 and TRBJ2-3, with D hard to call. Trimming stripped 7 bases from V and 0 bases from J, with 8 bases between. The CDR3 length is 13 residues. Germline-derived CDR1 and CDR2 are MNHEY and SVGAGI. The CDR3: CASKTPSTDTQYF. The CDR3 DNA is TGTGCCAGCAAAACTCCAAGCACAGATACGCAGTATTTT.

The gene calls are TRBV19 and TRBJ1-2; D is unresolved. There are 9 residues in the CDR3. Germline V lookup: CDR1 LNHDA, CDR2 SQIVND (reference sequence). The CDR3 DNA sequence: TGTGCGAAGAGGGATGGCTACACCTTC. Translation gives CAKRDGYTF.

This clone was recorded only once. The rearrangement joins TRBV6-1 to TRBJ1-2; no firm D call. Trimming removed 2 bases from V and 8 bases from J, with 12 bases in between. Per the germline V gene, CDR1 is MNHNS and CDR2 is SASEGT. This CDR3 region has 13 residues. The CDR3 DNA reads TGTGCCAGCAGTGAAATGAGACTCGAAGGCTACACCTTC. This codes for CASSEMRLEGYTF.